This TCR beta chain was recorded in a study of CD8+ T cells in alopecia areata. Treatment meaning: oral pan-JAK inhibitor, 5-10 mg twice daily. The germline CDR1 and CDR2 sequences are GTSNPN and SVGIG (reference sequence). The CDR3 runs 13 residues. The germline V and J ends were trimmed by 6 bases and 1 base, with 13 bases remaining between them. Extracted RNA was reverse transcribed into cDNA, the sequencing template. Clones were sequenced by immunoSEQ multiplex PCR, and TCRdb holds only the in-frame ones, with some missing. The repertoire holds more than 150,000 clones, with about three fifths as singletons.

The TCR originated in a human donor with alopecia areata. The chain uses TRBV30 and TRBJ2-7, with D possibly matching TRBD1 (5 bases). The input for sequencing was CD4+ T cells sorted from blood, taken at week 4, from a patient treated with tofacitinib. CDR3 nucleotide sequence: TGTGCCTGCCAGACGACAGAGTCCTACGAGCAGTACTTC. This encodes CACQTTESYEQYF.